The clone carrying this TCR beta chain came up once. V shed 6 bases and J 1 base; nucleotides not matched to a gene: 9. The CDR3 has 15 residues. This specimen belongs to a study of PD-L1 blockade in urothelial cancer. Synthetically made TCR analog templates were put into each PCR as spikes. The assay was immunoSEQ multiplex PCR, and TCRdb's table has in-frame clones only and misses some. The sample has tens of thousands of clones, around 80% seen once. Sample time point: peripheral blood 6 weeks after treatment start. Source: PBMCs, taken around atezolizumab (anti-PD-L1) treatment. The receptor comes from a man aged 65 to 85 with urothelial cancer. The chain recombines TRBV23-1 with TRBJ2-7; 7 nucleotides line up with TRBD1. TRBV23-1 is an ORF; its function is uncertain. The CDR3, as DNA: TGCGCCAGCAGCTTCTCCCGGGACAGATCCTACGAGCAGTACTTC. Protein sequence: CASSFSRDRSYEQYF.